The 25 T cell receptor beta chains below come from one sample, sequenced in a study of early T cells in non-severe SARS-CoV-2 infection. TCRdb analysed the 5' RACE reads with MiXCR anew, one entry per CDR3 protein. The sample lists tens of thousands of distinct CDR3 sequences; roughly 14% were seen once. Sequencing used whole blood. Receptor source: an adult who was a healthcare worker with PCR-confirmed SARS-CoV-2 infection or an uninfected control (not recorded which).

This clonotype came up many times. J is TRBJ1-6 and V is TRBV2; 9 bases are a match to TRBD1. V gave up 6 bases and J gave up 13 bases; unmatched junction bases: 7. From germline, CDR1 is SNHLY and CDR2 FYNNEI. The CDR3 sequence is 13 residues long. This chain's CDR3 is CASRSRDRVPLHF. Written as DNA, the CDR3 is TGTGCCAGCAGGAGCCGGGACAGGGTCCCCCTCCACTTT. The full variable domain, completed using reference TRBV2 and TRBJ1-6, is EPEVTQTPSHQVTQMGQEVILRCVPISNHLYFYWYRQILGQKVEFLVSFYNNEISEKSEIFDDQFSVERPDGSNFTLKIRSTKLEDSAMYFCASRSRDRVPLHFGNGTRLTVT.

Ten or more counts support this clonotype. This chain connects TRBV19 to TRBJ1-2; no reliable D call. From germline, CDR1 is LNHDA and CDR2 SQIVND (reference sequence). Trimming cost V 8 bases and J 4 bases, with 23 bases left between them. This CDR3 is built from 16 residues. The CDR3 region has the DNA TGTGCCAGTTCGACATCCAACATCGCCCCACTCTATGGCTACACCTTC. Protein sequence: CASSTSNIAPLYGYTF.

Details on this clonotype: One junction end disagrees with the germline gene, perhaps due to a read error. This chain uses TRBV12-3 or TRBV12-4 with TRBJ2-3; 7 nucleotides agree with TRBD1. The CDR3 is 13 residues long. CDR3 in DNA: TGTGTCAGCATACAGGGGTTCACAGATACGCAGTATTTT. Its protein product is CVSIQGFTDTQYF.

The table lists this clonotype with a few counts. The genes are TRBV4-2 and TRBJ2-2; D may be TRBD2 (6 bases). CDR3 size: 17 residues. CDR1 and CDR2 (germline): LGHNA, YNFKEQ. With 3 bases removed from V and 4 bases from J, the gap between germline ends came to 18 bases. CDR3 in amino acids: CASSQRRDSPTTGELFF. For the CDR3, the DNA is TGTGCCAGCAGCCAGAGACGGGACTCCCCCACCACCGGGGAGCTGTTTTTT.

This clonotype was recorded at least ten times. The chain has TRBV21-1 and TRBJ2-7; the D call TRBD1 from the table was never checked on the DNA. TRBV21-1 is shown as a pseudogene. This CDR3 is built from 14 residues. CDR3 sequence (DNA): TGTGCCAGCAGCAAAGAATCAGGGCTCTACGAGCAGTACGTC. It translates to CASSKESGLYEQYV.

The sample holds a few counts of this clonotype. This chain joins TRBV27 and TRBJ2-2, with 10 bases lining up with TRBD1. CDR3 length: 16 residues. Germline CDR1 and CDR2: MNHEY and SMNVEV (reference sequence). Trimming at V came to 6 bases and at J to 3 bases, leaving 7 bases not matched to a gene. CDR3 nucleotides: TGTGCCAGCAGCCGGGACAGGGGAAGGGACACCGGGGAGCTGTTTTTT. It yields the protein CASSRDRGRDTGELFF.

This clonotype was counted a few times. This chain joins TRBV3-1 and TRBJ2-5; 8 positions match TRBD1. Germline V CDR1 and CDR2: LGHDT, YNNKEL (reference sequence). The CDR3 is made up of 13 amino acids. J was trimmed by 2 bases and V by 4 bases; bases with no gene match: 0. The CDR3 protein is CASSRQGQETQYF. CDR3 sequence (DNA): TGTGCCAGCAGCCGACAGGGGCAAGAGACCCAGTACTTC.

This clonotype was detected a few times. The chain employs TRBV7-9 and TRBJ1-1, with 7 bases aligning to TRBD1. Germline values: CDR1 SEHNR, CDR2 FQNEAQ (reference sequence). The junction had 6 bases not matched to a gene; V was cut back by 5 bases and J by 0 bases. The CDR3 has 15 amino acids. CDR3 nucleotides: TGTGCCAGCAGCCCCCATGGGACAGTGAACACTGAAGCTTTCTTT. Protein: CASSPHGTVNTEAFF.

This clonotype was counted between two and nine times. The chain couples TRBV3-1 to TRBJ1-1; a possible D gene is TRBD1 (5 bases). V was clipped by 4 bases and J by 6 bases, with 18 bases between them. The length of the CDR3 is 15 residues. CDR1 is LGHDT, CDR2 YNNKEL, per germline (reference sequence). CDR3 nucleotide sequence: TGTGCCAGCAGCCCCTCCATGAGGGGTTTCGCTGAAGCTTTCTTT. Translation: CASSPSMRGFAEAFF. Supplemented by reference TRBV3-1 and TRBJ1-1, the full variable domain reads DTAVSQTPKYLVTQMGNDKSIKCEQNLGHDTMYWYKQDSKKFLKIMFSYNNKELIINETVPNRFSPKSPDKAHLNLHINSLELGDSAVYFCASSPSMRGFAEAFFGQGTRLTVV.

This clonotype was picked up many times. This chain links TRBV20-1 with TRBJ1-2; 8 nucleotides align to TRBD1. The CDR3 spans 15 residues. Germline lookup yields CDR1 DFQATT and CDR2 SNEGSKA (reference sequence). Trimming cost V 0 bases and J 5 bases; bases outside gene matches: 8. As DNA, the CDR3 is TGCAGTGCTAGAGATCGACAGGGGAGAGGGTATGGCTACACCTTC. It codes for CSARDRQGRGYGYTF.

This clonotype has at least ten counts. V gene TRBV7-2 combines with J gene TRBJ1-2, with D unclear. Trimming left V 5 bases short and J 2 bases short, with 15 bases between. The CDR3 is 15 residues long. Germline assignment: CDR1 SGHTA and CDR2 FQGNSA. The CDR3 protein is CASSRGATENYGYTF. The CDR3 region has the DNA TGTGCCAGCAGCCGAGGCGCCACCGAAAACTATGGCTACACCTTC. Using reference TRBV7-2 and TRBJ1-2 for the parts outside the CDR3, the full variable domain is GAGVSQSPSNKVTEKGKDVELRCDPISGHTALYWYRQSLGQGLEFLIYFQGNSAPDKSGLPSDRFSAERTGGSVSTLTIQRTQQEDSAVYLCASSRGATENYGYTFGSGTRLTVV.

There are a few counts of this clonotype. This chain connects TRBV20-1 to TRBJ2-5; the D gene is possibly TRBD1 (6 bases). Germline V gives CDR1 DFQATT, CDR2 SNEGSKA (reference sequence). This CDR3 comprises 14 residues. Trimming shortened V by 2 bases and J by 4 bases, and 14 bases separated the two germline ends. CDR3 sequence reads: CSARNPGHGETQYF. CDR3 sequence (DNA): TGCAGTGCTAGAAATCCGGGACATGGAGAGACCCAGTACTTC.

CDR3 coding DNA: TGCGCCAGCAGCCCAGGACAGGGCTCTGAAGCTTTCTTT. It specifies CASSPGQGSEAFF. The chain has TRBV5-1 and TRBJ1-1, with TRBD1 matching over 8 bases. The CDR3 extends over 13 amino acids. Per the germline V gene, CDR1 is SGHRS and CDR2 is YFSETQ. J lost 6 bases, V lost 4 bases, and 5 bases had no gene match.

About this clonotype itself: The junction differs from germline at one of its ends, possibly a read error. CDR3: CASSYSRPALGSSNNEQFF. In DNA, the CDR3 is TGTGCCAGCAGTTACTCAAGGCCAGCTTTAGGGAGCTCCAACAATGAGCAGTTCTTC. This chain links TRBV6-6 with TRBJ2-1; TRBD2 is a possible D gene (5 bases). The CDR3 runs 19 residues. In germline, CDR1 is MNHNY, CDR2 SVGAGI (reference sequence).

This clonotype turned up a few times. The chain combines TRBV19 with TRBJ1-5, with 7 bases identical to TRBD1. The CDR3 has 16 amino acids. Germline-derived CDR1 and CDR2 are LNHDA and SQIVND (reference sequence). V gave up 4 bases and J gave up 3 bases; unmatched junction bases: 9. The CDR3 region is CASSSTGATYNQPQHF. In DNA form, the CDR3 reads TGTGCCAGTAGTAGTACAGGGGCGACTTACAATCAGCCCCAGCATTTT.

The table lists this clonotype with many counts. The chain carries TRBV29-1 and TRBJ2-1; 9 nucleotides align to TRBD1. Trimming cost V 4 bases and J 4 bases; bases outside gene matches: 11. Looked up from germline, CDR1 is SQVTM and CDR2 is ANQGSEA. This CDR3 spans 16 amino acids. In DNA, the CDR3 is TGCAGCGTTGGTTCCGCCGGGACAGGGTTTTACAATGAGCAGTTCTTC. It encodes CSVGSAGTGFYNEQFF.

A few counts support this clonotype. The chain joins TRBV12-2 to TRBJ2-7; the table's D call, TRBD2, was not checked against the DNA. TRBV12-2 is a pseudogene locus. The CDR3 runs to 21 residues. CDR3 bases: TGTGCAAGTCGCTTAGCTAGCAGCGGGGGGCCTCTCCCCCTCTACGGGTGGGAGCAGTACGTC. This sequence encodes CASRLASSGGPLPLYGWEQYV.

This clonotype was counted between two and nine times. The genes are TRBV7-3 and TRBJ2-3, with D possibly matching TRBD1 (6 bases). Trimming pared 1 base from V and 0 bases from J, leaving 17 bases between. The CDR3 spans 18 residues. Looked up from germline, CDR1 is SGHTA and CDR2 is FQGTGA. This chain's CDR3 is CASSLRSRGRTSTDTQYF. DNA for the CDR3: TGTGCCAGCAGCTTAAGGTCCAGGGGACGGACTAGCACAGATACGCAGTATTTT.

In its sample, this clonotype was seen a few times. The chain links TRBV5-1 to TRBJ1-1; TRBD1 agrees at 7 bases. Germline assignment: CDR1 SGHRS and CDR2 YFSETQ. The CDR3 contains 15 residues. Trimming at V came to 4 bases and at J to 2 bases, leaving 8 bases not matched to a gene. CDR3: CASSPLGQANTEAFF. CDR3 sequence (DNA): TGCGCCAGCAGCCCACTCGGACAGGCTAACACTGAAGCTTTCTTT.

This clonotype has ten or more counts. This CDR3 reads CASSPLLGADTQYF. The DNA for the CDR3 is TGTGCCAGCAGCCCACTGTTAGGTGCAGATACGCAGTATTTT. The rearrangement links TRBV3-1 to TRBJ2-3; no clear D. Trimming cost V 4 bases and J 4 bases, with 12 bases left between them. The CDR3 consists of 14 residues. CDR1 LGHDT and CDR2 YNNKEL come from the germline V gene (reference sequence).

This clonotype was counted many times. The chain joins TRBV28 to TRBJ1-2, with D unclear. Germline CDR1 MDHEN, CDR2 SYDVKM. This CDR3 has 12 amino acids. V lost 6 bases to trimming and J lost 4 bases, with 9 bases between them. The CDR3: CASSPPLYGYTF. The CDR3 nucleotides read TGTGCCAGCAGCCCGCCGCTCTATGGCTACACCTTC.

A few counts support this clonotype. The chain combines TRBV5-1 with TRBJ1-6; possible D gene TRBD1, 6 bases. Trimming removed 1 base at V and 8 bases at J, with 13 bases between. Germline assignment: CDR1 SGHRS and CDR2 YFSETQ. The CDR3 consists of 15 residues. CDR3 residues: CASSLPAGGDSPLHF. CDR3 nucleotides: TGCGCCAGCAGCTTGCCTGCGGGGGGCGATTCACCCCTCCACTTT.

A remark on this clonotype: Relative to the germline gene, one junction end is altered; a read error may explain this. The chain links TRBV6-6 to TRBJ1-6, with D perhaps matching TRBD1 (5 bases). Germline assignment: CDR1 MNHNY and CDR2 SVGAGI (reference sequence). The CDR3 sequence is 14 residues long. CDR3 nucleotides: TGTGCCAGCACCGCCGGGGCCCTAAATTCGCCCCTCCACTTT. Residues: CASTAGALNSPLHF.

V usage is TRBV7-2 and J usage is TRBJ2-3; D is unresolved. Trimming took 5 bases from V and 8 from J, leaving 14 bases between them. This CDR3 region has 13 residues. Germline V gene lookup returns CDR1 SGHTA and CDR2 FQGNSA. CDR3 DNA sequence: TGTGCCAGCAGCCCCCTTCTAAGCCCTACGCAGTATTTT. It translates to CASSPLLSPTQYF. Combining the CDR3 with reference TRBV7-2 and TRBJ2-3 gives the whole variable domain GAGVSQSPSNKVTEKGKDVELRCDPISGHTALYWYRQSLGQGLEFLIYFQGNSAPDKSGLPSDRFSAERTGGSVSTLTIQRTQQEDSAVYLCASSPLLSPTQYFGPGTRLTVL.

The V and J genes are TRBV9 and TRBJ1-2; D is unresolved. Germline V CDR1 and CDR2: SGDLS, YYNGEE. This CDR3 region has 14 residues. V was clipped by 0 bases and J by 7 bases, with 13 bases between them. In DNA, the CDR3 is TGTGCCAGCAGCGTAGGGGCGATAGCTGGTGGCTACACCTTC. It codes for CASSVGAIAGGYTF.